These 3 T cell receptor beta chains originate from one sample sequenced in a study of identical twins. In TCRdb, the 5' RACE reads were re-called with MiXCR into one record per CDR3 protein. The data hold about 660,000 distinct CDR3 sequences, with around 8.6% observed a single time. These data also featured in a second study, about yellow fever vaccine responses in identical twins.

The sequencing input was PBMCs. These receptors were taken from a young woman in good health.

This clonotype has at least ten counts. This chain joins TRBV12-3 or TRBV12-4 and TRBJ1-1; a possible D gene is TRBD1 (6 bases). Trimming removed 7 bases at V and 1 base at J, with 10 bases between. CDR3 length: 13 amino acids. In DNA form, the CDR3 reads TGTGCCAGCACAGGGGATAAGAACACTGAAGCTTTCTTT. It encodes CASTGDKNTEAFF.

The chain uses TRBV20-1 and TRBJ2-1; no firm D call. Germline V gene data show CDR1 as DFQATT and CDR2 as SNEGSKA (reference sequence). Trimming cost V 5 bases and J 4 bases, with 12 bases left between them. This CDR3 comprises 13 residues. The CDR3 spells CSALRAEYNEQFF. The CDR3 DNA sequence: TGCAGTGCTCTCCGGGCAGAGTACAATGAGCAGTTCTTC.

This clonotype was seen more than once but under ten times. J is TRBJ1-4 and V is TRBV6-5; a possible D gene is TRBD1 (6 bases). The CDR3 covers 14 residues. V was trimmed by 2 bases and J by 8 bases, leaving 12 bases between them. Looked up from germline, CDR1 is MNHEY and CDR2 is SVGAGI. The CDR3 coding sequence is TGTGCCAGCAGTTACAGCCAGGGGCAGGAAAAACTGTTTTTT. It codes for CASSYSQGQEKLFF.